The 8 T cell receptor beta chains in this list originate from one sample, sequenced in a study of T cells after yellow fever vaccination. From the 5' RACE reads, TCRdb called clonotypes with MiXCR, one entry per CDR3 protein. Of 200,000 to 250,000 distinct CDR3 sequences in the sample, approximately 3% were seen once. The sequences come from CD4+ T cells sorted from PBMCs, collected 10 days after the yellow fever booster vaccination. These receptors came from a man younger than 35 who received the YFV17D yellow fever vaccine.

In this sample, this clonotype turned up many times. The V gene is TRBV10-3, the J gene TRBJ2-4, with TRBD2 as a possible D gene (5 bases). Germline V gene lookup returns CDR1 ENHRY and CDR2 SYGVKD. CDR3 length: 12 residues. V lost 4 bases and J lost 6, with 7 bases in between. DNA of the CDR3: TGTGCCATCAGTGCTGAGGGAAACATTCAGTACTTC. It encodes CAISAEGNIQYF.

The chain combines TRBV11-2 with TRBJ1-2; 10 bases line up with TRBD1. The CDR3 consists of 13 residues. V gave up 7 bases and J gave up 6 bases; unmatched junction bases: 5. The germline V gene has CDR1 SGHAT and CDR2 FQNNGV. This chain's CDR3 is CASTPDRGDGYTF. The CDR3 coding sequence is TGTGCCAGCACCCCGGACAGGGGGGATGGCTACACCTTC.

This clonotype was seen repeatedly, ten times or more. CDR3 sequence reads: CATSGTAPRTDTQYF. CDR3 DNA: TGTGCCACCTCCGGGACTGCTCCTCGCACAGATACGCAGTATTTT. The genes are TRBV10-3 and TRBJ2-3, with D possibly matching TRBD2 (6 bases). This CDR3 is 15 amino acids long. V was pared by 10 bases and J by 1 base, with 18 bases between. Germline V CDR1 and CDR2: ENHRY, SYGVKD.

This clonotype was picked up many times. The chain employs TRBV20-1 and TRBJ1-6; the D is unclear. V lost 3 bases, J lost 11 bases, and 8 bases lay in between. CDR1 and CDR2 (germline): DFQATT, SNEGSKA (reference sequence). CDR3 length: 11 amino acids. The CDR3 sequence: CSASEGTPLHF. In DNA, the CDR3 is TGCAGTGCTAGTGAGGGAACACCCCTCCACTTT.

CDR3 region: CASSQGTYSNQPQHF. The DNA for the CDR3 is TGTGCCAGCAGCCAGGGGACCTATAGCAATCAGCCCCAGCATTTT. The genes are TRBV7-9 and TRBJ1-5, with D maybe TRBD1 (6 bases). V lost 5 bases and J 0 bases, leaving 11 bases between the germline ends. The germline CDR1 and CDR2 sequences are SEHNR and FQNEAQ (reference sequence). The CDR3 has 15 amino acids. Supplemented by reference TRBV7-9 and TRBJ1-5, the full variable domain reads DTGVSQNPRHKITKRGQNVTFRCDPISEHNRLYWYRQTLGQGPEFLTYFQNEAQLEKSRLLSDRFSAERPKGSFSTLEIQRTEQGDSAMYLCASSQGTYSNQPQHFGDGTRLSIL.

The V gene is TRBV27, the J gene TRBJ2-1; 8 bases map to TRBD2. The CDR3 contains 15 residues. The germline V gene encodes CDR1 MNHEY and CDR2 SMNVEV (reference sequence). The V segment lost 6 bases and the J segment 5 bases; nucleotides outside the gene matches: 9. This chain's CDR3 is CASRGLDLGDNEQFF. The CDR3 DNA reads TGTGCCAGCAGGGGACTAGATCTAGGTGACAATGAGCAGTTCTTC.

The rearrangement uses TRBV7-8 and TRBJ2-3, with 11 bases fitting TRBD2. Unmatched junction bases numbered 10, after V lost 2 bases and J lost 0 bases. This CDR3 comprises 19 residues. Germline CDR1 is SGHVS and CDR2 is FQNEAQ. Here the CDR3 DNA reads TGTGCCAGCAGCTTACTGGGGACTAGCGGAATGACTAGCACAGATACGCAGTATTTT. Protein: CASSLLGTSGMTSTDTQYF.

This clonotype was recorded at least ten times. The genes are TRBV29-1 and TRBJ2-7, with 8 bases identical to TRBD1. Germline assignment: CDR1 SQVTM and CDR2 ANQGSEA. V was clipped by 6 bases and J by 4 bases; unmatched bases: 8. This CDR3 comprises 13 residues. As DNA, the CDR3 is TGCAGCGTGGGCTCGGACAGGGAATACGAGCAGTACTTC. Translated: CSVGSDREYEQYF.